Listed below are T cell receptor beta chains from one sample, sequenced in a study of response to subunit inactivated influenza vaccine. TCRdb re-called the RT-PCR reads with MiXCR, one entry per CDR3 protein. This sample yields fewer than 700,000 distinct CDR3 sequences, of which 13% are seen a single time; over 10% belongs to the top ten. The sequencing used PBMCs from blood, collected 35 to 45 days after vaccination. These receptors originate from a man aged 50 to 59 who received an inactivated influenza vaccine. CDR3s include the opening cysteine and the closing phenylalanine or tryptophan. The D gene is left open where the match is weak. Expanded clones get a size class; other rows say once, few or many, or leave the size out.

few,TRBV7-9,NA,TRBJ1-2,TGTGCCAGCAGCCCGAGGACGTTTGGCTACACCTTC,CASSPRTFGYTF
NA,TRBV4-3,NA,TRBJ2-3,TGCGCCAGCAGCTCCGACGGGACAGATACGCAGTATTTT,CASSSDGTDTQYF
many,TRBV29-1,TRBD1,TRBJ2-2,TGCAGCGTTGAACAGGGGGTAGGGAACGGGGAGCTGTTTTTT,CSVEQGVGNGELFF
NA,TRBV6-5,NA,TRBJ1-2,TGTGCCAGCAGTTACTCGAGCAGGGTTGATGGCTACACCTTC,CASSYSSRVDGYTF
NA,TRBV21-1,NA,TRBJ2-1,TGTGCCGGCCCCCCAGGGGACCAACCCTCCTACAATGAGCAGTTCTTC,CAGPPGDQPSYNEQFF
few,TRBV12-3/TRBV12-4,TRBD1,TRBJ1-3,TGTGCCAGCAGTTTCAAGGGGGCCACCAACTCTGGAAACACCATATATTTT,CASSFKGATNSGNTIYF
NA,TRBV9,TRBD1,TRBJ1-2,TGTGCCAGCAGCCCCAGGGACAGGGTGTCCCTTACTAACTATGGCTACACCTTC,CASSPRDRVSLTNYGYTF
few,TRBV12-3/TRBV12-4,NA,TRBJ2-1,TGTGCCAGCAATGGTCCTTACAATGAGCAGTTCTTC,CASNGPYNEQFF
many,TRBV20-1,NA,TRBJ1-2,TGCAGTGCTAGAGATTTAGCCAACTATGGCTACACCTTC,CSARDLANYGYTF
NA,TRBV5-1,TRBD2,TRBJ2-5,TGCGCCAGCAGCTTGAACAGCGGGAAGGAGACCCAGTACTTC,CASSLNSGKETQYF
few,TRBV29-1,TRBD1,TRBJ2-1,TGCAGCGCCGAGCCCAGGCAGGACAGGGGGGTACAGGGTGAGCAGTTCTTC,CSAEPRQDRGVQGEQFF
few,TRBV7-3,TRBD1,TRBJ2-3,TGTGCCAGCAGCTTATTCGGCGGACAGGAAGCGCAGTATTTT,CASSLFGGQEAQYF
NA,TRBV29-1,TRBD1,TRBJ1-1,TGCAGCGTTAGGACAGGGAAGAACACTGAAGCTTTCTTT,CSVRTGKNTEAFF
NA,TRBV7-8,NA,TRBJ1-2,TGTGCCAGCAGCTCGGCAGACCATAACTATGGCTACACCTTC,CASSSADHNYGYTF